This T cell receptor beta chain derives from a study of shared clonotypes between healthy human individuals. Overall study results and limits: Researchers found naive subsets generally carried larger estimated richness than memory subsets.

Clones were sequenced by immunoSEQ multiplex PCR, and TCRdb holds only the in-frame ones, with some missing. The sample lists 2.5 million or so clones, 85% to 95% occurring once. Note on this clone: As yet, its antigen is unknown.

Germline CDR1 SNHLY, CDR2 FYNNEI. CDR3 length: 15 amino acids. J was trimmed by 2 bases and V by 7 bases; bases with no gene match: 8. The rearrangement joins TRBV2 to TRBJ2-5; 9 nucleotides line up with TRBD2. The sequenced sample consisted of naive CD4+ T cells sorted from blood. Subset denoted: CD45RA+ positively selected. This TCR derives from a man aged 18 to 30 in good health. The CDR3 DNA follows: TGTGCCAGCACCGCTTGGGCGGGGGGGCAAGAGACCCAGTACTTC. Translating gives CASTAWAGGQETQYF.